This T cell receptor (beta chain) was identified during a study of blood T cell repertoires in COVID-19. This CDR3 spans 14 amino acids. With 5 bases removed from V and 1 base from J, the gap between germline ends came to 11 bases. CDR1 and CDR2 from the germline V gene are SEHNR and FQNEAQ (reference sequence). In assigning cohorts, the study relied on participant-reported clinical history. Profiled with immunoSEQ multiplex PCR; TCRdb holds only in-frame clones, not every one. The sample carries fewer than 250,000 clones, approximately 85% recorded once. The chain is built from TRBV7-9 and TRBJ1-2, with TRBD1 as a possible D gene (6 bases). The sample was PBMCs or T cells enriched from blood (not recorded which). The clonotype was recovered from a woman aged 45 to 65 with acute COVID-19. CDR3 DNA sequence: TGTGCCAGCAGCCGATTACAGGGTAACTATGGCTACACCTTC. Amino acid sequence: CASSRLQGNYGYTF.